Listed below are T cell receptor beta chains from one sample, sequenced in a study of blood T cell repertoires in COVID-19. The table came from immunoSEQ multiplex PCR; TCRdb's copy has only in-frame clones and leaves some out. The table includes around 170,000 clones, around 83% detected once. Sequenced sample: peripheral blood. All receptors come from a woman in her thirties or forties with acute or convalescent COVID-19. Each CDR3 is given with its conserved first and last residue. A D gene is named only where the DNA matches it firmly. The size field is filled for only some rows; it gives once, few, many or a size class.

v_gene	j_gene	abundance	d_gene	CDR3nt	CDR3aa
TRBV21-1	TRBJ1-6	.	.	TGTGCCAGCAGCAAAAAGGGGCCCGCGGATAACAGGTGCAGTAACAACAATTCACCCCTCCACTTT	CASSKKGPADNRCSNNNSPLHF
TRBV28	TRBJ1-1	.	.	TGTGCCAGCAGTTTTGGTAAGACAGAAGCTTTCTTT	CASSFGKTEAFF
TRBV2	TRBJ1-1	.	.	TGTGCCAGCAGTGAACGTTCTTCTAGGGAAGCTTTCTTT	CASSERSSREAFF
TRBV13	TRBJ2-2	.	.	TGTGCCAGCTCTTTCCGTCTGCGGTCTGCCGGGGAGCTGTTTTTT	CASSFRLRSAGELFF
TRBV6-5	TRBJ1-1	.	.	TGTGCCAGCAGTTACGGGACATGGGACACTGAAGCTTTCTTT	CASSYGTWDTEAFF
TRBV30	TRBJ2-5	once	TRBD2	TGTGCCTGGAGGACTAGCGGGCCCCAAGAGACCCAGTACTTC	CAWRTSGPQETQYF
TRBV18	TRBJ2-7	.	.	TGTGCCAGCTCACCGGAGACAGTATCCTACGAGCAGTACTTC	CASSPETVSYEQYF
TRBV6-5	TRBJ2-6	.	.	TGTGCCAGCAGTTACTCAACGGGACTGGGGGCCAACGTCCTGACTTTC	CASSYSTGLGANVLTF
TRBV6-5	TRBJ2-1	few	TRBD1	TGTGCCACCTGGGACAGAAGCTCCTACAATGAGCAGTTCTTC	CATWDRSSYNEQFF
TRBV6-5	TRBJ2-5	few	TRBD1	TGTGCCAGCAGTTCGGGACAGGCTCAAGAGACCCAGTACTTC	CASSSGQAQETQYF
TRBV9	TRBJ1-1	.	.	TGTGCCAGCAGCGTGGGCAGCCAGAACACTGAAGCTTTCTTT	CASSVGSQNTEAFF
TRBV28	TRBJ1-2	.	TRBD1	TGTGCCAGCACGCCCGGACAGGGGGCGTTAGATTCTGGCTACACCTTC	CASTPGQGALDSGYTF
TRBV27	TRBJ2-1	few	TRBD2	TGTGCCAGCAGCTCCCTTAATGAACTAGCGGGAGGCTATGAGCAGTTCTTC	CASSSLNELAGGYEQFF
TRBV11-2	TRBJ2-5	.	TRBD2	TGTGCCAGCAGCTCCGGACTAGCGGGAGGGTCGTGGGAGACCCAGTACTTC	CASSSGLAGGSWETQYF
TRBV5-6	TRBJ1-4	.	TRBD1	TGTGCCAGCAGTTCCGTCGGACAGGGAGCAACTAATGAAAAACTGTTTTTT	CASSSVGQGATNEKLFF
TRBV5-1	TRBJ1-6	.	TRBD1	TGCGCCAGCAGCTATGGACAGGGGGGATCCTATAATTCACCCCTCCACTTT	CASSYGQGGSYNSPLHF
TRBV28	TRBJ2-1	.	.	TGTGCCAGCAGTTTATACGGGGTCAACAATGAGCAGTTCTTC	CASSLYGVNNEQFF
TRBV2	TRBJ2-1	.	TRBD1	TGTGCCAGCAGTGCCGGGACAGGGGGAGGCGATGAGCAGTTCTTC	CASSAGTGGGDEQFF
TRBV28	TRBJ2-5	.	.	TGTGCCAGCAGTTTTAGGGGGAGTGAGAGGGAGACCCAGTACTTC	CASSFRGSERETQYF
TRBV7-6	TRBJ1-1	.	.	TGTGCCAGCAGCTCACGGGAGTGGGGGAACACTGAAGCTTTCTTT	CASSSREWGNTEAFF
TRBV9	TRBJ1-3	once	.	TGTGCCAGCAGCAGCGGACCGCCGTCCTCTGGAAACACCATATATTTT	CASSSGPPSSGNTIYF
TRBV9	TRBJ2-1	.	TRBD2	TGTGCCAGCAGCGTAGTCCCAGCGGGAGGGGATGAGCAGTTCTTC	CASSVVPAGGDEQFF
TRBV4-1	TRBJ1-5	.	TRBD1	TGCGCCAGCAGCCAACCTGACAGGGTAATCGGGAATCAGCCCCAGCATTTT	CASSQPDRVIGNQPQHF
TRBV5-6	TRBJ2-3	.	.	TGTGCCAGCAGCCTTCTAAGTTCGGATACGCAGTATTTT	CASSLLSSDTQYF
TRBV3-1/TRBV3-2	TRBJ2-2	.	TRBD1	TGTGCCAGCAGCCAAGAAAGACAGGGTCACACCGGGGAGCTGTTTTTT	CASSQERQGHTGELFF
TRBV6-4	TRBJ1-2	.	.	TGTGCCAGCAGTGTCGAACAGGGTGGTGGCTACACCTTC	CASSVEQGGGYTF
TRBV2	TRBJ2-5	few	.	TGTGGCGGCGGCGGCCAAGAGACCCAGTACTTC	CGGGGQETQYF
TRBV28	TRBJ1-1	few	TRBD1	TGTGCCAGCAACTCGGGACAGGGGGACACTGAAGCTTTCTTT	CASNSGQGDTEAFF
TRBV29-1	TRBJ1-5	.	.	TGCAGCGTTTGGGCCTATGGTCAGCCCCAGCATTTT	CSVWAYGQPQHF
TRBV5-4	TRBJ1-2	.	.	TGTGCCATGAGGGCGGGGGCTAATGGCTACACCTTC	CAMRAGANGYTF
TRBV5-1	TRBJ1-4	.	.	TGCGCCAGCACCCCGGACATTTTGACGCGAGGAAAACTGTTTTTT	CASTPDILTRGKLFF
TRBV6-6	TRBJ1-1	once	TRBD1	TGTGCCAGCAGCTATACAGGGGGCACTGAAGCTTTCTTT	CASSYTGGTEAFF
TRBV12-3/TRBV12-4	TRBJ2-5	.	.	TGTGCCAGCAGTTTAGACAGGGTCGAGACCCAGTACTTC	CASSLDRVETQYF
TRBV28	TRBJ2-1	.	TRBD2	TGTGCCAGCAGTGAGCGGGAGGAGCAGTTCTTC	CASSEREEQFF
TRBV28	TRBJ1-5	.	.	TGTGCCAGCAGTTTATCGCCCTATAGCAATCAGCCCCAGCATTTT	CASSLSPYSNQPQHF
TRBV5-1	TRBJ1-2	.	.	TGCGCCAGCAGCGAATCCACAGGGTTCGATGGCTACACCTTC	CASSESTGFDGYTF
TRBV7-3	TRBJ2-1	.	.	TGTGCCAGCAGCTCACCCCCGGGGGATGAGCAGTTCTTC	CASSSPPGDEQFF
TRBV6-5	TRBJ1-2	.	.	TGTGCCAGCAGTTTCGGGGGTGATGGCTACACCTTC	CASSFGGDGYTF
TRBV6-1	TRBJ2-7	.	.	TGTGCCAGCAGTCCCCGTGCAATGAACTTTTACGAGCAGTACTTC	CASSPRAMNFYEQYF
TRBV15	TRBJ2-1	.	TRBD2	TGTGCCACCAGCAGACAACGGACTAGCGGGAGCCACAATGAGCAGTTCTTC	CATSRQRTSGSHNEQFF
TRBV5-4	TRBJ2-7	.	.	TGTGCCAGCAGCTTGGGACTGGAATACGAGCAGTACTTC	CASSLGLEYEQYF
TRBV7-9	TRBJ2-3	.	.	TGTGCCAGCAGCTTAGGTTGGGCAGAACAGGTTACAGATACGCAGTATTTT	CASSLGWAEQVTDTQYF
TRBV5-4	TRBJ2-3	.	TRBD2	TGTGCCAGCAGACCTCGGGGGGGCCTCACAGATACGCAGTATTTT	CASRPRGGLTDTQYF
TRBV12-3/TRBV12-4	TRBJ1-1	.	.	TGTGCCAGCAGCGGCGGGCGGAACACTGAAGCTTTCTTT	CASSGGRNTEAFF
TRBV5-1	TRBJ2-5	.	TRBD2	TGCGCCAGCAGCTTGGTACTAGCGGGAAAAGAGACCCAGTACTTC	CASSLVLAGKETQYF
TRBV19	TRBJ1-1	once	.	TGTGCCAGTAGTAATCGACAGGCCCTGAACACTGAAGCTTTCTTT	CASSNRQALNTEAFF
TRBV9	TRBJ2-2	.	TRBD1	TGTGCCAGCAGCCCTCCGGGACAGGGGGTATCCGGGGAGCTGTTTTTT	CASSPPGQGVSGELFF
TRBV11-2	TRBJ2-7	.	TRBD1	TGTGCCAGCAGCTTCTTTTTGGGACAGGGTTACGAGCAGTACTTC	CASSFFLGQGYEQYF
TRBV5-1	TRBJ1-2	.	TRBD1	TGCGCCAGCAGCCAAACGACAGGGAACTATGGCTACACCTTC	CASSQTTGNYGYTF
TRBV6-4	TRBJ1-5	.	TRBD1	TGTGCCAGCAGGGCAGAATTTCGGACAGGCCACGATCAGCCCCAGCATTTT	CASRAEFRTGHDQPQHF